Below, 26 T cell receptor beta chains from the same sample are listed, as sequenced in a study of blood T cell repertoires in COVID-19. This table comes from immunoSEQ multiplex PCR, and its TCRdb copy is limited to in-frame clones, with some not included. The profile shows 140,000 to 150,000 clones, 75% to 90% of them singletons. The specimen was peripheral blood. These receptors were taken from a man aged 60-69 years with active or convalescent COVID-19.

This chain uses TRBV3-1 (or the pseudogene TRBV3-2) with TRBJ2-7, with D maybe TRBD2 (7 bases). CDR3 length equals 16 residues. Trimming stripped 1 base from V and 2 bases from J, with 15 bases between. Germline-derived CDR1 and CDR2 are LGHDT and YNNKEL (reference sequence). CDR3 DNA: TGTGCCAGCAGCCAAGTTTTCGGGGGGCCCCCCTACGAGCAGTACTTC. Protein sequence: CASSQVFGGPPYEQYF.

This sequence joins TRBV28 and TRBJ2-2; D possibly corresponds to TRBD2 (6 bases). Per germline, CDR1 MDHEN and CDR2 SYDVKM. This CDR3 region has 13 residues. V was shortened by 3 bases and J by 14 bases, with 16 bases between the two germline ends. The CDR3 sequence: CASSLVDYRDLFF. The CDR3 nucleotides are TGTGCCAGCAGTTTGGTGGACTACAGAGACCTGTTTTTT. The complete variable domain, with remaining parts taken from reference TRBV28 and TRBJ2-2, reads DVKVTQSSRYLVKRTGEKVFLECVQDMDHENMFWYRQDPGLGLRLIYFSYDVKMKEKGDIPEGYSVSREKKERFSLILESASTNQTSMYLCASSLVDYRDLFFGEGSRLTVL.

The chain joins TRBV28 to TRBJ2-7, with TRBD2 matching over 10 bases. Looked up from germline, CDR1 is MDHEN and CDR2 is SYDVKM. The ends lost 6 bases at V and 5 bases at J; junction bases unmatched: 10. The CDR3 runs to 15 residues. The DNA for the CDR3 is TGTGCCAGCAGCACTAGCGGGACTAGTAGACACGAGCAGTACTTC. It encodes CASSTSGTSRHEQYF.

This clone was seen once. The V and J genes are TRBV19 and TRBJ1-2, with D uncertain. V was trimmed by 10 bases and J by 4 bases, leaving 16 bases between them. This CDR3 is 13 amino acids long. Germline V gives CDR1 LNHDA, CDR2 SQIVND (reference sequence). The CDR3 spells CATNPRGFYGYTF. CDR3 nucleotide sequence: TGTGCCACCAACCCCCGAGGATTCTATGGCTACACCTTC.

The chain uses TRBV10-3 and TRBJ2-3; 10 bases line up with TRBD2. Looked up from germline, CDR1 is ENHRY and CDR2 is SYGVKD. The CDR3 spans 14 residues. Unmatched junction bases numbered 6, after V lost 7 bases and J lost 5 bases. CDR3 region: CAINERGGVDTQYF. CDR3 nucleotide sequence: TGTGCCATCAACGAGCGGGGGGGCGTAGATACGCAGTATTTT.

The CDR3 region has the DNA TGTGCCAGCAGTTTTAGCGGGGGGTCTTACGAGGAATACTTC. Translated: CASSFSGGSYEEYF. The rearrangement joins TRBV6-5 to TRBJ2-7, with 10 bases fitting TRBD2. CDR3 length equals 14 residues. V was pared by 4 bases and J by 13 bases, with 13 bases of the junction left unmatched. Per germline, CDR1 MNHEY and CDR2 SVGAGI.

The CDR3 loop is CASSETGRITDTQYF. The DNA of the CDR3 is TGTGCCAGCAGTGAAACCGGGAGAATCACAGATACGCAGTATTTT. The chain recombines TRBV25-1 with TRBJ2-3, with D possibly TRBD2 on 6 matching bases. Trimming took off 2 bases at V and 2 bases at J, with 11 bases between the two ends. The germline V gene encodes CDR1 MGHDK and CDR2 SYGVNS. The CDR3 runs to 15 residues.

The V call is TRBV12-3 or TRBV12-4, the J call TRBJ1-5, with D hard to call. Trimming shortened V by 2 bases and J by 5 bases, and 4 bases separated the two germline ends. This CDR3 is built from 12 residues. CDR3 in amino acids: CASSLQDQPQHF. CDR3 in DNA: TGTGCCAGCAGTTTACAGGATCAGCCCCAGCATTTT.

This clone occurred once. The chain links TRBV6-6 to TRBJ1-2, with D perhaps TRBD1 (5 bases). Trimming stripped 6 bases from V and 2 bases from J, with 19 bases between. CDR1 is MNHNY and CDR2 is SVGAGI in the germline V gene (reference sequence). The CDR3 runs 16 residues. CDR3 amino acids: CASSRRDGRPNYGYTF. DNA of the CDR3: TGTGCCAGCAGCCGCAGGGATGGACGGCCCAACTATGGCTACACCTTC.

The chain employs TRBV29-1 and TRBJ1-2; TRBD1 might be the D (6 bases). The CDR3 is 11 amino acids. The V and J ends lost 5 bases and 5 bases respectively, with 9 bases between them. Germline V gene data show CDR1 as SQVTM and CDR2 as ANQGSEA. The CDR3 loop reads CSVNRDYGYTF. CDR3 nucleotide sequence: TGCAGCGTTAACAGGGATTATGGCTACACCTTC.

This clone was seen just once. The chain recombines TRBV10-3 with TRBJ2-5; possibly TRBD2 for D (6 bases). This CDR3 comprises 15 residues. The germline V gene encodes CDR1 ENHRY and CDR2 SYGVKD. V shed 7 bases and J shed 5 bases, with 20 bases lying between them. The CDR3 sequence: CAIKAAGPDGETQYF. CDR3 in DNA: TGTGCCATCAAGGCCGCGGGGCCGGATGGTGAGACCCAGTACTTC.

In nucleotides, the CDR3 is TGCGCCAGCAGCTTGAATTCTCGGCTCGGGAACACCATATATTTT. It translates to CASSLNSRLGNTIYF. The rearrangement uses TRBV5-1 and TRBJ1-3; D remains unclear. Germline V gene sequence: CDR1 SGHRS, CDR2 YFSETQ. V dropped 1 base and J dropped 7 bases, with 15 bases sitting between them. The CDR3 is 15 residues long.

This sequence joins TRBV15 and TRBJ1-3; TRBD1 agrees at 7 bases. CDR1 LNHNV and CDR2 YYDKDF come from the germline V gene (reference sequence). CDR3 length: 15 residues. Germline trimming cut 4 bases from V and 0 bases from J; bases unmatched to any gene: 3. This chain's CDR3 is CATSTWDSSGNTIYF. The CDR3 nucleotides read TGTGCCACCAGCACCTGGGACAGCTCTGGAAACACCATATATTTT.

The gene calls are TRBV9 and TRBJ1-6; TRBD1 matches at 7 bases. CDR1 SGDLS and CDR2 YYNGEE come from the germline V gene. This CDR3 comprises 15 residues. V lost 3 bases and J lost 7; bases outside the gene matches: 7. CDR3 residues: CASSGVQGRNSPLHF. The CDR3 DNA reads as TGTGCCAGCAGCGGAGTACAGGGGAGGAATTCACCCCTCCACTTT. Using reference TRBV9 and TRBJ1-6 for the parts outside the CDR3, the full variable domain is DSGVTQTPKHLITATGQRVTLRCSPRSGDLSVYWYQQSLDQGLQFLIQYYNGEERAKGNILERFSAQQFPDLHSELNLSSLELGDSALYFCASSGVQGRNSPLHFGNGTRLTVT.

The gene calls are TRBV3-1 (or the pseudogene TRBV3-2) and TRBJ2-5; 7 nucleotides match TRBD1. Germline V CDR1 and CDR2: LGHDT, YNNKEL (reference sequence). The CDR3 is made up of 14 amino acids. V shed 4 bases and J 5 bases; nucleotides not matched to a gene: 7. CDR3 nucleotide sequence: TGTGCCAGCAGCCCTAACAGGGGTCAGGAGACCCAGTACTTC. It is translated as CASSPNRGQETQYF.

V and J are TRBV27 and TRBJ1-5; no reliable D call. V lost 1 base and J 5 bases, leaving 9 bases between the germline ends. The CDR3 totals 14 residues. Germline CDR1 is MNHEY and CDR2 is SMNVEV (reference sequence). The CDR3 spells CASSLWSGDQPQHF. The DNA of the CDR3 is TGTGCCAGCAGTTTATGGTCCGGAGATCAGCCCCAGCATTTT.

This chain uses TRBV7-9 with TRBJ1-3, with D perhaps TRBD1 (6 bases). The CDR3 length is 15 residues. CDR1 is SEHNR and CDR2 is FQNEAQ in the germline V gene (reference sequence). V was clipped by 1 base and J by 0 bases, with 7 bases between them. CDR3 sequence: CASSLGTVSGNTIYF. In DNA form, the CDR3 reads TGTGCCAGCAGCTTAGGGACAGTCTCTGGAAACACCATATATTTT.

V usage is TRBV19 and J usage is TRBJ1-1; no definite D call. The ends were cut back, 10 bases at V and 0 bases at J, with 15 bases in the middle. Germline loops: CDR1 LNHDA, CDR2 SQIVND (reference sequence). This CDR3 spans 14 amino acids. Written as DNA, the CDR3 is TGTGCCATCCGCCGGGAGCACCTGAACACTGAAGCTTTCTTT. This gives the protein CAIRREHLNTEAFF.

The rearrangement joins TRBV5-6 to TRBJ2-5; 8 bases fit TRBD1. Germline trimming cut 4 bases from V and 5 bases from J; bases unmatched to any gene: 4. This CDR3 has 13 residues. Germline values: CDR1 SGHDT, CDR2 YYEEEE. In DNA, the CDR3 is TGTGCCAGCAGCGTGACAGGGGTGGAGACCCAGTACTTC. This sequence encodes CASSVTGVETQYF.

This clone was seen a single time. The chain uses TRBV29-1 and TRBJ2-1; 7 bases align to TRBD2. The germline V gene encodes CDR1 SQVTM and CDR2 ANQGSEA. The CDR3 is 13 amino acids. The ends lost 0 bases at V and 14 bases at J; junction bases unmatched: 10. The CDR3 nucleotides are TGCAGCGTTGAAGACAGCGGGGCAGATGGAGAGTTCTTC. Translating gives CSVEDSGADGEFF.

The gene calls are TRBV3-1 (or the pseudogene TRBV3-2) and TRBJ2-3, with TRBD2 identical over 15 bases. Per the germline V gene, CDR1 is LGHDT and CDR2 is YNNKEL (reference sequence). This CDR3 is 15 amino acids long. V dropped 4 bases and J dropped 4; count of bases not matched to a gene: 0. The CDR3 nucleotides are TGTGCCAGCAGCCGGACTAGCGGGGGGGCAGATACGCAGTATTTT. This codes for CASSRTSGGADTQYF.

This chain uses TRBV28 with TRBJ2-3; 9 bases agree with TRBD1. This CDR3 has 19 residues. CDR1 is MDHEN, CDR2 SYDVKM, per germline. The trim removed 5 bases at V and 1 base at J, leaving 16 bases unmatched. DNA of the CDR3: TGTGCCAGCAGTACAACAGGGGGCTGGTCCTCCGCTGGCACAGATACGCAGTATTTT. This encodes CASSTTGGWSSAGTDTQYF.

The chain has TRBV9 and TRBJ2-7; the D gene is possibly TRBD1 (6 bases). The CDR3 is 12 amino acids. V dropped 3 bases and J dropped 7 bases, with 11 bases sitting between them. The V gene's germline CDR1 is SGDLS and CDR2 YYNGEE. DNA for the CDR3: TGTGCCAGCAGCGGGACAGCGAGGGAGCAGTACTTC. Encoded protein: CASSGTAREQYF.

The chain employs TRBV5-4 and TRBJ1-1, with D possibly TRBD1 on 6 matching bases. V lost 0 bases to trimming and J lost 3 bases, with 9 bases between them. CDR3 length: 14 amino acids. The germline CDR1 and CDR2 sequences are SGHNT and YYREEE (reference sequence). CDR3 protein: CASSLEGGDTEAFF. Here the CDR3 DNA reads TGTGCCAGCAGCTTGGAAGGGGGGGACACTGAAGCTTTCTTT.

The chain employs TRBV10-1 and TRBJ2-1, with D maybe TRBD2 (5 bases). Germline lookup yields CDR1 WNHNN and CDR2 SYGVQD (reference sequence). The length of the CDR3 is 14 residues. V lost 6 bases, J lost 0 bases, and 9 bases lay in between. The CDR3 loop reads CASRNGISYNEQFF. The CDR3 region has the DNA TGCGCCAGCAGAAACGGGATCTCCTACAATGAGCAGTTCTTC.

J is TRBJ2-1 and V is TRBV6-4; TRBD2 matches 13 bases. Germline trimming cut 6 bases from V and 5 bases from J; bases unmatched to any gene: 10. The CDR3 spans 17 residues. The V gene's germline CDR1 is MRHNA and CDR2 SNTAGT. CDR3 nucleotides: TGTGCCAGCAGCGCCCAGCCTACTAGCGGGAGGGACAATGAGCAGTTCTTC. Amino acid sequence: CASSAQPTSGRDNEQFF.